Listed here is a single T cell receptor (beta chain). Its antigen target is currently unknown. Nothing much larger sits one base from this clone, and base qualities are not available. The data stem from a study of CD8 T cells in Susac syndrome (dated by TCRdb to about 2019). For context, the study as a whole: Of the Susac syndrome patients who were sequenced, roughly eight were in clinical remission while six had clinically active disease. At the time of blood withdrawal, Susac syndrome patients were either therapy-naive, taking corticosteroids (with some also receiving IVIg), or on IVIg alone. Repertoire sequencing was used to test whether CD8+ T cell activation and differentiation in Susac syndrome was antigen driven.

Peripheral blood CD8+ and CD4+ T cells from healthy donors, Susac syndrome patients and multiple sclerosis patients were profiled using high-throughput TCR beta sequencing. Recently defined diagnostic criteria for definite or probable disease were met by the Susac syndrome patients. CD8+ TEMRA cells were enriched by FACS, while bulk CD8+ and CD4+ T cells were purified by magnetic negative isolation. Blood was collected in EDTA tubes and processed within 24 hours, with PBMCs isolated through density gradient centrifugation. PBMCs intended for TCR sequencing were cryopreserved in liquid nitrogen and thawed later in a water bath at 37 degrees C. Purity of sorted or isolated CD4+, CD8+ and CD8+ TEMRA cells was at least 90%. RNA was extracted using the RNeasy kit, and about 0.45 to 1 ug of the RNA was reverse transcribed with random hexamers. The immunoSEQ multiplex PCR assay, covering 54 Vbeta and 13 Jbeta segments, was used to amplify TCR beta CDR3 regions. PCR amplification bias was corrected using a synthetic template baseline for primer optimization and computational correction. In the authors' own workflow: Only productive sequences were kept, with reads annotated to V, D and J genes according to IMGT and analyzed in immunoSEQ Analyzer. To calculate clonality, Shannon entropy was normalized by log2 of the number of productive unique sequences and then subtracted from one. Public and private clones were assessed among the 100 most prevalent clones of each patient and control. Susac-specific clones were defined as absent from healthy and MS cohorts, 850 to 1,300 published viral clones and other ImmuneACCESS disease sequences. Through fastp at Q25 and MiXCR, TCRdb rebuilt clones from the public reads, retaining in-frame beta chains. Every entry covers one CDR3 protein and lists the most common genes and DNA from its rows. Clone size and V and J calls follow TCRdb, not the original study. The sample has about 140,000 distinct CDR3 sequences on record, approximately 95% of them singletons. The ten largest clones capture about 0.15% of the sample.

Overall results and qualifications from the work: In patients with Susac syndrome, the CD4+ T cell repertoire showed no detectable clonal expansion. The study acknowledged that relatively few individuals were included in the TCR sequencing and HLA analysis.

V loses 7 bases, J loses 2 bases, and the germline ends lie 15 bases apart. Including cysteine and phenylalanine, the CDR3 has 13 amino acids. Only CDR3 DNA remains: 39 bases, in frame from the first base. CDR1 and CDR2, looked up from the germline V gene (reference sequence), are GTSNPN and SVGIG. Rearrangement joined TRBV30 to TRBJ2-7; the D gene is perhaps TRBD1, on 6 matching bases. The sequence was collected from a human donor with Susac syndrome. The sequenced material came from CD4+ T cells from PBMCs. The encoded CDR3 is CAYMRQAPYEQYF. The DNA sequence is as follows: TGTGCCTATATGAGACAGGCGCCCTACGAGCAGTACTTC.